This TCR beta chain came from a study of shared clonotypes between healthy human individuals. Study outcomes and limitations: It was expected that sequencing depth would affect clonotype sharing among donors. Between several donors, naive CD4 clonotypes were shared at a level of approximately 5%.

The ends were cut back, 1 base at V and 6 bases at J, with 15 bases in the middle. The CDR3 totals 16 residues. The germline CDR1 and CDR2 sequences are SGHDN and FVKESK. In the sorted-subset replicate PCRs, 200 ng DNA, some 30,000 T cell genomes, was used. Profiled with immunoSEQ multiplex PCR; TCRdb holds only in-frame clones, not every one. The table has approximately 1,000,000 clones, more than 75% seen once. Concerning this clone itself: Its antigen is not identified.

The genes are TRBV14 and TRBJ2-2; no firm D call. The receptor comes from a man younger than 30 in good health. Some clones in this sample may be carry-over from other donors' samples. Sequencing was carried out using memory CD4+ T cells from PBMCs. Subset meaning: CD45RA-negative fraction. The CDR3 bases are TGTGCCAGCAGCCAAGGGCGTGGAAGGATCGCCGGGGAGCTGTTTTTT. Its protein product is CASSQGRGRIAGELFF.